This T cell receptor (beta chain) stems from a study of blood T cell repertoires in COVID-19. Germline V gene lookup returns CDR1 LGHNT and CDR2 FRNRAP. This CDR3 comprises 12 residues. The V segment lost 6 bases and the J segment 5 bases; nucleotides outside the gene matches: 4. Using immunoSEQ multiplex PCR, the repertoire was profiled, and TCRdb retains in-frame clones only, with some absent. The data contain some 200,000 clones, about 82% of them singletons. This sequence was found in a man in his sixties with COVID-19, enrolled during active disease. The sample taken for sequencing was peripheral blood. The V gene is TRBV12-5, the J gene TRBJ2-7, with TRBD1 identical over 7 bases. Written as DNA, the CDR3 is TGTGCTAGTGGCCGACAGGGAAACGAGCAGTACTTC. Translation gives CASGRQGNEQYF. Full variable domain (outside the CDR3, taken from reference TRBV12-5 and TRBJ2-7): DARVTQTPRHKVTEMGQEVTMRCQPILGHNTVFWYRQTMMQGLELLAYFRNRAPLDDSGMPKDRFSAEMPDATLATLKIQPSEPRDSAVYFCASGRQGNEQYFGPGTRLTVT.